Below are 32 T cell receptor beta chains sequenced from a single sample in a study of shared clonotypes between healthy human individuals. This table comes from immunoSEQ multiplex PCR, and its TCRdb copy is limited to in-frame clones, with some not included. The sample includes 660,000 or so clones, around 96% of them seen just once. Naivety among CD8 cells was defined by CD45RO negativity and positive CCR7 selection, thereby excluding terminally differentiated effector memory CD45RA+ cells. Sequenced: naive CD8+ T cells sorted from blood. Receptors originate from a young woman in good health.

The gene calls are TRBV28 and TRBJ1-1; D is undetermined. CDR3 length: 12 amino acids. The V end was cut by 6 bases, the J end by 6 bases, with 11 bases between. Germline V gene sequence: CDR1 MDHEN, CDR2 SYDVKM. CDR3: CASSPPASEAFF. The CDR3 bases are TGTGCCAGCAGCCCCCCCGCATCTGAAGCTTTCTTT.

The genes are TRBV5-4 and TRBJ2-1, with TRBD2 matching over 11 bases. The germline CDR1 and CDR2 sequences are SGHNT and YYREEE (reference sequence). The CDR3 extends over 16 amino acids. The V gene end was trimmed by 4 bases and the J gene end by 7 bases; junction bases not matched to a gene: 10. The CDR3, as DNA: TGTGCCAGCAGCCACCCCCCTAGCGGGAGGCGGAATGAGCAGTTCTTC. It translates to CASSHPPSGRRNEQFF.

This clone was counted once. V and J are TRBV27 and TRBJ2-7, with no clear D. The CDR3 length is 11 residues. Germline CDR1 is MNHEY and CDR2 is SMNVEV (reference sequence). V lost 6 bases and J lost 6, with 9 bases in between. CDR3 amino acids: CASSLRLEQYF. CDR3 nucleotides: TGTGCCAGCAGCCTCAGGCTCGAGCAGTACTTC.

The rearrangement uses TRBV5-1 and TRBJ2-4; 7 nucleotides line up with TRBD2. In germline, CDR1 is SGHRS, CDR2 YFSETQ. V lost 2 bases and J lost 5; bases outside the gene matches: 4. This CDR3 has 14 amino acids. The CDR3 DNA reads TGCGCCAGCAGCTTCAGTGGGAGGGAAAACATTCAGTACTTC. This encodes CASSFSGRENIQYF.

The chain links TRBV7-9 to TRBJ1-2, with D possibly being TRBD1 (5 bases). The V and J ends lost 0 bases and 2 bases respectively, with 13 bases between them. Germline CDR1 SEHNR, CDR2 FQNEAQ (reference sequence). This CDR3 has 16 amino acids. This chain's CDR3 is CASSLASRGPNYGYTF. The CDR3 DNA follows: TGTGCCAGCAGCTTAGCGTCACGGGGCCCGAACTATGGCTACACCTTC. The entire variable domain, with the rest obtained from reference TRBV7-9 and TRBJ1-2, is as follows: DTGVSQNPRHKITKRGQNVTFRCDPISEHNRLYWYRQTLGQGPEFLTYFQNEAQLEKSRLLSDRFSAERPKGSFSTLEIQRTEQGDSAMYLCASSLASRGPNYGYTFGSGTRLTVV.

This clone was detected only once. V usage is TRBV7-9 and J usage is TRBJ2-1, with D perhaps assigned TRBD1 or TRBD2 (5 bases each). Trimming cost V 5 bases and J 0 bases, with 11 bases left between them. The V gene's germline CDR1 is SEHNR and CDR2 FQNEAQ (reference sequence). The CDR3 runs to 15 residues. The CDR3 sequence: CASSGPGRSYNEQFF. The CDR3 coding sequence is TGTGCCAGCAGCGGCCCGGGGCGCTCCTACAATGAGCAGTTCTTC.

This clone appeared once. The V and J genes are TRBV28 and TRBJ1-5; 8 nucleotides align to TRBD1. The CDR3 is made up of 15 amino acids. From germline, CDR1 is MDHEN and CDR2 SYDVKM. The V and J ends lost 6 bases and 3 bases, in that order; junction bases with no gene match: 7. This CDR3 reads CASRLGTGLNQPQHF. The CDR3 DNA reads TGTGCCAGCAGGTTAGGGACAGGCCTCAATCAGCCCCAGCATTTT.

This sequence joins TRBV19 and TRBJ2-3; D is ambiguous. The V end lost 11 bases, the J end lost 1 base, and 16 bases lay between the germline ends. The length of the CDR3 is 14 residues. Germline V CDR1 and CDR2: LNHDA, SQIVND (reference sequence). CDR3 coding DNA: TGTGCCGTGGGCTATTCAGAGGGCACAGATACGCAGTATTTT. Translation gives CAVGYSEGTDTQYF.

CDR3 DNA: TGTGCCAGCAGCCTTGACCCACCGGGACAGGCACATGGCTACACCTTC. Its translation is CASSLDPPGQAHGYTF. This chain joins TRBV28 and TRBJ1-2; 8 positions agree with TRBD1. The ends lost 6 bases at V and 6 bases at J; junction bases unmatched: 15. CDR3 length: 16 amino acids. Per germline, CDR1 MDHEN and CDR2 SYDVKM.

The rearrangement uses TRBV4-1 and TRBJ2-7, with TRBD2 as a possible D gene (6 bases). This CDR3 is 13 amino acids long. CDR1 and CDR2 from the germline V gene are MGHRA and YSYEKL. With 3 bases removed from V and 5 bases from J, the gap between germline ends came to 11 bases. The CDR3: CASSHPGGNEQYF. In nucleotides, the CDR3 is TGCGCCAGCAGCCATCCTGGCGGGAACGAGCAGTACTTC.

V and J are TRBV11-2 and TRBJ2-7; 11 bases map to TRBD1. This CDR3 has 14 amino acids. The germline gives CDR1 SGHAT, CDR2 FQNNGV. The V gene end was trimmed by 5 bases and the J gene end by 4 bases; junction bases not matched to a gene: 4. CDR3 protein: CASSTGQGVYEQYF. CDR3 in DNA: TGTGCCAGCAGCACGGGACAGGGGGTGTACGAGCAGTACTTC. The variable domain in full, completed from reference TRBV11-2 and TRBJ2-7, reads EAGVAQSPRYKIIEKRQSVAFWCNPISGHATLYWYQQILGQGPKLLIQFQNNGVVDDSQLPKDRFSAERLKGVDSTLKIQPAKLEDSAVYLCASSTGQGVYEQYFGPGTRLTVT.

The genes are TRBV9 and TRBJ2-3; 7 bases line up with TRBD1. There are 17 residues in the CDR3. Germline V gene lookup returns CDR1 SGDLS and CDR2 YYNGEE. The trim removed 0 bases at V and 4 bases at J, leaving 11 bases unmatched. The CDR3 here is CASSVDLVRGRADTQYF. DNA of the CDR3: TGTGCCAGCAGCGTAGATCTTGTGAGGGGGCGGGCAGATACGCAGTATTTT.

V and J are TRBV5-1 and TRBJ2-3, with unresolved D. Trimming cost V 0 bases and J 0 bases, with 8 bases left between them. CDR1 and CDR2 from the germline V gene are SGHRS and YFSETQ. The CDR3 contains 15 residues. The CDR3 spells CASSLVWLSTDTQYF. The DNA for the CDR3 is TGCGCCAGCAGCTTGGTGTGGTTAAGCACAGATACGCAGTATTTT. Based on the CDR3 plus reference TRBV5-1 and TRBJ2-3, the full variable domain is KAGVTQTPRYLIKTRGQQVTLSCSPISGHRSVSWYQQTPGQGLQFLFEYFSETQRNKGNFPGRFSGRQFSNSRSEMNVSTLELGDSALYLCASSLVWLSTDTQYFGPGTRLTVL.

J is TRBJ2-1 and V is TRBV2; D not certain. Between the trimmed V and J ends, which lost 4 bases and 7 bases, there was a span of 5 bases. The germline CDR1 and CDR2 sequences are SNHLY and FYNNEI. The CDR3 length is 11 residues. The CDR3: CASSAPNEQFF. CDR3 DNA: TGTGCCAGCAGTGCCCCGAATGAGCAGTTCTTC. The full variable domain, completed using reference TRBV2 and TRBJ2-1, is EPEVTQTPSHQVTQMGQEVILRCVPISNHLYFYWYRQILGQKVEFLVSFYNNEISEKSEIFDDQFSVERPDGSNFTLKIRSTKLEDSAMYFCASSAPNEQFFGPGTRLTVL.

This sequence joins TRBV18 and TRBJ2-2; D is perhaps TRBD1 (6 bases). The germline V and J ends were trimmed by 0 bases and 4 bases, with 9 bases remaining between them. The CDR3 consists of 15 residues. From germline, CDR1 is KGHSH and CDR2 LQKENI. The CDR3 sequence: CASSPPKGVTGELFF. In DNA, the CDR3 is TGTGCCAGCTCACCACCGAAGGGGGTCACCGGGGAGCTGTTTTTT.

This chain joins TRBV10-3 and TRBJ2-5, with TRBD1 matching over 10 bases. Trimming cost V 4 bases and J 4 bases; bases outside gene matches: 15. Germline loops: CDR1 ENHRY, CDR2 SYGVKD. The CDR3 runs 18 residues. The DNA for the CDR3 is TGTGCCATCAGTGGTCCCTCGGTTGGGACAGGGGAGGTAGAGACCCAGTACTTC. Translation gives CAISGPSVGTGEVETQYF.

The V gene is TRBV29-1, the J gene TRBJ2-5, with a possible D match to TRBD2 (6 bases). CDR3 length equals 15 residues. CDR1 SQVTM and CDR2 ANQGSEA come from the germline V gene. Deletions cut 0 bases from V and 1 base from J, with 12 bases between. The CDR3 region is CSVEDRVAVQETQYF. CDR3 bases: TGCAGCGTTGAAGATCGAGTAGCGGTCCAAGAGACCCAGTACTTC.

This sequence joins TRBV5-1 and TRBJ2-7; 9 bases are shared with TRBD1. Losses at the gene ends were 2 bases for V and 7 bases for J; bases not matched to a gene: 7. Germline lookup yields CDR1 SGHRS and CDR2 YFSETQ. The CDR3 sequence is 14 residues long. CDR3 loop: CASSFGTGTGEQYF. CDR3 coding DNA: TGCGCCAGCAGCTTTGGGACAGGGACTGGGGAGCAGTACTTC.

The J gene is TRBJ2-3, the V gene TRBV28; D might be TRBD2 (5 bases). The CDR3 loop spans 14 amino acids. V lost 1 base and J lost 6, with 11 bases in between. Germline CDR1 MDHEN, CDR2 SYDVKM. CDR3 in DNA: TGTGCCAGCAGTTTATACCAGCGGTGGGATACGCAGTATTTT. Protein: CASSLYQRWDTQYF.

This chain joins TRBV6-5 and TRBJ1-2; no clear D gene. The CDR3 contains 15 residues. Trimming removed 0 bases at V and 4 bases at J, with 12 bases between. Per the germline V gene, CDR1 is MNHEY and CDR2 is SVGAGI. CDR3 bases: TGTGCCAGCAGTTACTCGAACTTATACTCCTATGGCTACACCTTC. Translation: CASSYSNLYSYGYTF.

This chain uses TRBV28 with TRBJ2-7; D remains ambiguous. Germline V lookup: CDR1 MDHEN, CDR2 SYDVKM. The V end lost 7 bases, the J end lost 2 bases, and 15 bases lay between the germline ends. This CDR3 spans 14 amino acids. The CDR3 protein is CASTTPDVPYEQYF. For the CDR3, the DNA is TGTGCCAGCACCACTCCCGACGTACCCTACGAGCAGTACTTC.

V usage is TRBV13 and J usage is TRBJ2-2, with 8 positions matching TRBD1. This CDR3 is 16 amino acids long. Germline CDR1 PRHDT, CDR2 FYEKMQ (reference sequence). Trimming removed 0 bases from V and 0 bases from J; junction bases left unmatched: 0. Written as DNA, the CDR3 is TGTGCCAGCAGCTTAGGGGACAGGGCGAACACCGGGGAGCTGTTTTTT. It yields the protein CASSLGDRANTGELFF. Filled out from reference TRBV13 and TRBJ2-2, the complete variable domain reads AAGVIQSPRHLIKEKRETATLKCYPIPRHDTVYWYQQGPGQDPQFLISFYEKMQSDKGSIPDRFSAQQFSDYHSELNMSSLELGDSALYFCASSLGDRANTGELFFGEGSRLTVL.

The chain uses TRBV2 and TRBJ2-3, with 7 nucleotides matching TRBD2. The CDR3 is made up of 16 amino acids. Unmatched junction bases numbered 10, after V lost 5 bases and J lost 2 bases. Per germline, CDR1 SNHLY and CDR2 FYNNEI. CDR3 coding DNA: TGTGCCAGCAGTCGAATTCCGGGAGGAAACACAGATACGCAGTATTTT. Encoded protein: CASSRIPGGNTDTQYF.

The V and J genes are TRBV14 and TRBJ2-3; D remains unclear. Trimming took off 6 bases at V and 3 bases at J, with 13 bases between the two ends. This CDR3 has 14 amino acids. CDR1 is SGHDN, CDR2 FVKESK, per germline. The CDR3 region has the DNA TGTGCCAGCAGTTTCGCCACGAGGACAGATACGCAGTATTTT. Its translation is CASSFATRTDTQYF.

J is TRBJ2-3 and V is TRBV5-1, with 7 nucleotides matching TRBD2. V was clipped by 2 bases and J by 3 bases; unmatched bases: 9. The germline V gene encodes CDR1 SGHRS and CDR2 YFSETQ. This CDR3 has 16 residues. In DNA form, the CDR3 reads TGCGCCAGCAGCTTTGGACGGGGAGGGAGAACAGATACGCAGTATTTT. Translating gives CASSFGRGGRTDTQYF. Filled out from reference TRBV5-1 and TRBJ2-3, the complete variable domain reads KAGVTQTPRYLIKTRGQQVTLSCSPISGHRSVSWYQQTPGQGLQFLFEYFSETQRNKGNFPGRFSGRQFSNSRSEMNVSTLELGDSALYLCASSFGRGGRTDTQYFGPGTRLTVL.

The rearrangement joins TRBV6-5 to TRBJ1-2, with 7 bases identical to TRBD1. J gave up 6 bases and V 6 bases, and 10 bases lay outside the gene matches. CDR3 length: 14 residues. Germline V CDR1 and CDR2: MNHEY, SVGAGI. The chain's CDR3 is CASRQRGGADGYTF. The CDR3 bases are TGTGCCAGCAGGCAGAGAGGGGGCGCTGATGGCTACACCTTC.

V gene TRBV9 combines with J gene TRBJ2-7; D gene ambiguous. The V and J ends lost 4 bases and 0 bases respectively, with 5 bases between them. CDR3 length equals 12 residues. Germline-derived CDR1 and CDR2 are SGDLS and YYNGEE. CDR3 sequence reads: CASSLSSYEQYF. DNA of the CDR3: TGTGCCAGCAGCCTCAGCTCCTACGAGCAGTACTTC.

This chain joins TRBV10-1 and TRBJ2-3, with D perhaps TRBD1 or TRBD2 (5 bases each). Germline-derived CDR1 and CDR2 are WNHNN and SYGVQD (reference sequence). Trimming shortened V by 2 bases and J by 4 bases, and 10 bases separated the two germline ends. This CDR3 comprises 14 residues. CDR3 nucleotides: TGCGCCAGCAGTGAGGAGGGGTTCGCAGATACGCAGTATTTT. Its translation is CASSEEGFADTQYF.

The chain employs TRBV2 and TRBJ2-1; D unclear. This CDR3 is 14 amino acids long. Germline V gives CDR1 SNHLY, CDR2 FYNNEI. V lost 4 bases, J lost 7 bases, and 14 bases lay in between. The CDR3: CASSAASEKNEQFF. CDR3 DNA: TGTGCCAGCAGTGCGGCGTCCGAGAAAAATGAGCAGTTCTTC.

The chain has TRBV6-1 and TRBJ2-7, with D uncertain. Germline CDR1 and CDR2: MNHNS and SASEGT. Trimming left V 2 bases short and J 3 bases short, with 11 bases between. The CDR3 consists of 14 residues. CDR3 nucleotides: TGTGCCAGCAGTGAATCTACAGCCTACTACGAGCAGTACTTC. Translating gives CASSESTAYYEQYF.

The V call is TRBV5-4, the J call TRBJ2-7, with 7 bases fitting TRBD1. Germline lookup yields CDR1 SGHNT and CDR2 YYREEE (reference sequence). The CDR3 sequence is 12 residues long. Trimming took 4 bases from V and 3 from J; bases not matched to a gene: 1. CDR3 sequence (DNA): TGTGCCAGCAGCAGGGACAGCTACGAGCAGTACTTC. This gives the protein CASSRDSYEQYF.

This sequence joins TRBV7-9 and TRBJ1-1; D gene uncertain. CDR1 and CDR2 from the germline V gene are SEHNR and FQNEAQ (reference sequence). The CDR3 is made up of 11 amino acids. Trimming shortened V by 5 bases and J by 8 bases, and 9 bases separated the two germline ends. As DNA, the CDR3 is TGTGCCAGCAGCGTAAGCAGAGAAGCTTTCTTT. Residues: CASSVSREAFF. Variable domain in full (rest from reference TRBV7-9 and TRBJ1-1): DTGVSQNPRHKITKRGQNVTFRCDPISEHNRLYWYRQTLGQGPEFLTYFQNEAQLEKSRLLSDRFSAERPKGSFSTLEIQRTEQGDSAMYLCASSVSREAFFGQGTRLTVV.